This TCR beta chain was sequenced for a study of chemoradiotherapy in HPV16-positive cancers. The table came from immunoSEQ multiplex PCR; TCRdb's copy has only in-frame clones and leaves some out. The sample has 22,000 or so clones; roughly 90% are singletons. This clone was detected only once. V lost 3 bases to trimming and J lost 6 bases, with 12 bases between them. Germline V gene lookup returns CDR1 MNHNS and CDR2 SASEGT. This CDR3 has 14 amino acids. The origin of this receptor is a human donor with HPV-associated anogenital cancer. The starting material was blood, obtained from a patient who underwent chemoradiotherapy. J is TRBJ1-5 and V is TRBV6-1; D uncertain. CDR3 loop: CASSDNGIGQPQHF. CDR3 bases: TGTGCCAGCAGTGATAACGGAATCGGTCAGCCCCAGCATTTT.